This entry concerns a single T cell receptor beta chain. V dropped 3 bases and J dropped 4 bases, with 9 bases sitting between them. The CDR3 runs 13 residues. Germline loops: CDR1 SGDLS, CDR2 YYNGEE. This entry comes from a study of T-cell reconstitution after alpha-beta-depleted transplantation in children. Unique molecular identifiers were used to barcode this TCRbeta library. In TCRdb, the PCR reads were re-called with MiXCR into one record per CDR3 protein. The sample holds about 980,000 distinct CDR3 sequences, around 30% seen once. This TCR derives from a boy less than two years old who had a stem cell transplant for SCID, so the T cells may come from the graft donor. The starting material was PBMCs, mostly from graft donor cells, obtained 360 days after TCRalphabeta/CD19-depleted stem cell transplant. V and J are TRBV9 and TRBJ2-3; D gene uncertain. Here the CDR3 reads CASSAMSADTQYF. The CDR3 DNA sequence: TGTGCCAGCAGCGCAATGTCGGCAGATACGCAGTATTTT.